Here is one T cell receptor beta chain with its context. Assay: immunoSEQ multiplex PCR; the TCRdb copy retains only in-frame clones and omits some. The repertoire has about 80,000 clones, 95% to 97% of them found once; the top ten carry less than 0.35%. The data were obtained in a study of technical replicates of blood from a few donors. The CDR3 has 16 residues. Losses at the gene ends were 0 bases for V and 2 bases for J; bases not matched to a gene: 5. CDR1 and CDR2 (germline): LGHNA, YNFKEQ. The sequenced material came from T cells isolated from PBMCs. The clonotype was recovered from a human donor in good health. V is TRBV4-2 and J is TRBJ2-7; 9 nucleotides align to TRBD1. CDR3 sequence: CASSQERGQGTYEQYF. The CDR3 DNA is TGTGCCAGCAGCCAAGAACGGGGACAGGGAACCTACGAGCAGTACTTC.